The 9 T cell receptor beta chains presented below share a single source sample, sequenced in a study of control samples from healthy donors and cancer patients. The protocol was immunoSEQ multiplex PCR, while the TCRdb copy is restricted to in-frame clones and leaves out a portion. The data contain about 100,000 clones, around nine tenths of them singletons. The specimen sequenced was blood. The receptors were gathered from a man aged 25 to 45 in good health.

In this sample, this clone turned up once. This chain links TRBV2 with TRBJ2-7; 10 positions agree with TRBD2. The V segment lost 3 bases and the J segment 4 bases; nucleotides outside the gene matches: 9. CDR1 is SNHLY, CDR2 FYNNEI, per germline. This CDR3 has 16 residues. The CDR3 spells CASSDGLGLAPYEQYF. In DNA, the CDR3 is TGTGCCAGCAGTGACGGTTTGGGACTAGCGCCATACGAGCAGTACTTC.

The rearrangement links TRBV29-1 to TRBJ2-4; no clear D. CDR1 is SQVTM and CDR2 is ANQGSEA in the germline V gene. Trimming shortened V by 2 bases and J by 3 bases, and 8 bases separated the two germline ends. The CDR3 has 13 amino acids. CDR3 nucleotide sequence: TGCAGCGTTGAACATCTAGGCAAAAACATTCAGTACTTC. It translates to CSVEHLGKNIQYF.

V usage is TRBV19 and J usage is TRBJ2-2; D gene ambiguous. Trimming shortened V by 4 bases and J by 1 base, and 13 bases separated the two germline ends. The CDR3 spans 16 residues. Per the germline V gene, CDR1 is LNHDA and CDR2 is SQIVND (reference sequence). CDR3 nucleotides: TGTGCCAGTAGTACGGGTCGCCTCATGAACACCGGGGAGCTGTTTTTT. It translates to CASSTGRLMNTGELFF.

V usage is TRBV11-3 and J usage is TRBJ2-7, with a possible D match to TRBD2 (5 bases). Trimming took 1 base from V and 3 from J, leaving 10 bases between them. Germline lookup yields CDR1 SGHNT and CDR2 YENEEA. CDR3 length: 14 residues. The CDR3 DNA follows: TGTGCCAGCAGCTTAGGTGGACGGGACTACGAGCAGTACTTC. The encoded protein is CASSLGGRDYEQYF.

The rearrangement joins TRBV18 to TRBJ1-1; 11 nucleotides agree with TRBD1. Germline V gene data show CDR1 as KGHSH and CDR2 as LQKENI. This CDR3 spans 16 amino acids. After removal of 5 bases from V and 4 bases from J, the junction contained 9 bases not matched to a gene. CDR3 in amino acids: CASSSDRGRLGTEAFF. Here the CDR3 DNA reads TGTGCCAGCTCATCGGACAGGGGGCGGCTAGGCACTGAAGCTTTCTTT.

The chain uses TRBV27 and TRBJ2-1; no reliable D call. With 6 bases removed from V and 2 bases from J, the gap between germline ends came to 8 bases. The V gene's germline CDR1 is MNHEY and CDR2 SMNVEV (reference sequence). The CDR3 consists of 13 residues. In DNA, the CDR3 is TGTGCCAGCAGCTATCGGACCTACAATGAGCAGTTCTTC. Its protein is CASSYRTYNEQFF.

CDR3 sequence (DNA): TGCGCCAGCAGTGAGTCCAGAAGAGGAAACACCATATATTTT. Its translation is CASSESRRGNTIYF. The rearrangement links TRBV10-1 to TRBJ1-3; D not certain. With 0 bases removed from V and 4 bases from J, the gap between germline ends came to 7 bases. The germline V gene has CDR1 WNHNN and CDR2 SYGVQD (reference sequence). The CDR3 sequence is 14 residues long.

This clone showed up just a few times. The genes are TRBV12-3 or TRBV12-4 and TRBJ2-3, with D unclear. The CDR3 runs to 11 residues. V was trimmed by 3 bases and J by 4 bases, leaving 2 bases between them. Here the CDR3 DNA reads TGTGCCAGCAGTTTGGCAGATACGCAGTATTTT. Translated: CASSLADTQYF.

The gene calls are TRBV19 and TRBJ2-1, with 7 bases fitting TRBD1. CDR1 and CDR2 from the germline V gene are LNHDA and SQIVND (reference sequence). The CDR3 is made up of 14 amino acids. Trimming cost V 6 bases and J 0 bases; bases outside gene matches: 2. CDR3 DNA: TGTGCCAGTAGCCGGGACAGCTCCTACAATGAGCAGTTCTTC. The encoded protein is CASSRDSSYNEQFF.